This TCR beta chain stems from a study of blood T cells in healthy people across ages. Combining a sample-barcoded 5' primer with a J-beta primer mix, a second PCR ran for roughly 6 to 12 cycles. Paired-end reads containing CDR3 totaled no fewer than 3 million for each sample. TCRdb re-derived calls from the 5' RACE reads in MiXCR, one entry per CDR3 protein. The table has about 800,000 distinct CDR3 sequences, roughly 25% seen once. This clonotype was seen more than once but under ten times. V lost 3 bases, J lost 1 base, and 10 bases lay in between. Germline lookup yields CDR1 LGHNA and CDR2 YNFKEQ. The CDR3 is 16 residues long. The sample was also linked to a second study, of T cells of mothers and their children. According to that study: No persistent microchimeric T cell clones were detected.

The source material was blood. The rearrangement joins TRBV4-2 to TRBJ2-6, with unresolved D. The receptor was derived from a boy aged 10-17 years in good health. As DNA, the CDR3 is TGTGCCAGCAGCCAGGTTAAGGAGTCTGGGGCCAACGTCCTGACTTTC. Its protein is CASSQVKESGANVLTF.